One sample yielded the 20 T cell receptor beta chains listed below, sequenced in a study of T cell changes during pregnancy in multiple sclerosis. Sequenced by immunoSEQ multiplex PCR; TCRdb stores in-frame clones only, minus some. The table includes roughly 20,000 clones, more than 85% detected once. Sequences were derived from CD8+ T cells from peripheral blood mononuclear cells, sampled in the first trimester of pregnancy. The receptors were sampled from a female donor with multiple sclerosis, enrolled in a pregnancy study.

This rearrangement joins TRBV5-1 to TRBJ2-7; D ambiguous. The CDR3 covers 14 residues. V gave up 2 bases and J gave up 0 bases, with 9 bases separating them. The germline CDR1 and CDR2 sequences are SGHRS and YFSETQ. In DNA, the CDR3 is TGCGCCAGCAGCTTTGACACCTCCTCCTACGAGCAGTACTTC. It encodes CASSFDTSSYEQYF.

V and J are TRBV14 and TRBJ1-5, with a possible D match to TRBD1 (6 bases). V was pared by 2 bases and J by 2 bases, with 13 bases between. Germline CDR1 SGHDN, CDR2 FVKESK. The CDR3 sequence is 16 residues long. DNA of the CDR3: TGTGCCAGCAGCCAAAAGGGGGACATTGGCAATCAGCCCCAGCATTTT. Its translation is CASSQKGDIGNQPQHF.

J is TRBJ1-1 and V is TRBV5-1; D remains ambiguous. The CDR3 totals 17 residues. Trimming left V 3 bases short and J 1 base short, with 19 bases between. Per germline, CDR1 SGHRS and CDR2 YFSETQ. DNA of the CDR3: TGCGCCAGCAGCTGGGCCTTTGGGGAGGGTACGAACACTGAAGCTTTCTTT. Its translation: CASSWAFGEGTNTEAFF.

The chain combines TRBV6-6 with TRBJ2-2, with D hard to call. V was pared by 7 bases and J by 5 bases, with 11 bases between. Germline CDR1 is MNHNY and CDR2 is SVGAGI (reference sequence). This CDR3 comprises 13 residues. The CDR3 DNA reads TGTGCCAGCACCTCGACTGGGACCGGGGAGCTGTTTTTT. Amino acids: CASTSTGTGELFF.

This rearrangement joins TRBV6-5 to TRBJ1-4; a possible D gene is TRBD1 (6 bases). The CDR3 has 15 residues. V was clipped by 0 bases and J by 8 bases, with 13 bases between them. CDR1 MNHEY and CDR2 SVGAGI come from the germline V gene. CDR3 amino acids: CASSYSAGAWEKLFF. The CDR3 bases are TGTGCCAGCAGTTACTCGGCAGGGGCGTGGGAAAAACTGTTTTTT.

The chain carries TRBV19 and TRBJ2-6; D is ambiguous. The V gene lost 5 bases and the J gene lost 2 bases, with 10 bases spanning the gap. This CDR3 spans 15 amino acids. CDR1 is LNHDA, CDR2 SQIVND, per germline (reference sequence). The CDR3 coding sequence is TGTGCCAGTAGTCTTGCCTACGCTGGGGCCAACGTCCTGACTTTC. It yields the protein CASSLAYAGANVLTF.

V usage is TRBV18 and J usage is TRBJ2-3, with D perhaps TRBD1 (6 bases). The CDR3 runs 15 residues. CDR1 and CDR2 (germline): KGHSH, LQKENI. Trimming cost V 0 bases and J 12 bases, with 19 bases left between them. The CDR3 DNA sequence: TGTGCCAGCTCACCACCGTTGAGACAGGAAAAAATTCAGTATTTT. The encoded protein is CASSPPLRQEKIQYF.

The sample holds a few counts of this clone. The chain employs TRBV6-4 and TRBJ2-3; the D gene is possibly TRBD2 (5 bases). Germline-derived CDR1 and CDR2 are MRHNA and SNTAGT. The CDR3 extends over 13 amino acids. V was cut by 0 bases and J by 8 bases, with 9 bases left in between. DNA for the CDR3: TGTGCCAGCAGTGACTCCTCGGCGGGTACGCAGTATTTT. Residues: CASSDSSAGTQYF.

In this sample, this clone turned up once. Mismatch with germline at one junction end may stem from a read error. CDR3 region: CASRGYQGAKTGELFF. In DNA, the CDR3 is TGTGCCAGCAGGGGATATCAGGGGGCGAAGACCGGGGAGCTGTTTTTT. This chain connects TRBV2 to TRBJ2-2; 8 bases are a match to TRBD1. The CDR3 runs 16 residues. The germline V gene encodes CDR1 SNHLY and CDR2 FYNNEI.

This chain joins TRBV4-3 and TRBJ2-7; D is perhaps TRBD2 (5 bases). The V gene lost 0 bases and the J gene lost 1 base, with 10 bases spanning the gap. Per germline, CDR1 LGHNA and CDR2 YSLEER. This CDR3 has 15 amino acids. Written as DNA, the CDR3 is TGCGCCAGCAGCCAAGATCGGGATCTTTCCTACGAGCAGTACTTC. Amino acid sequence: CASSQDRDLSYEQYF.

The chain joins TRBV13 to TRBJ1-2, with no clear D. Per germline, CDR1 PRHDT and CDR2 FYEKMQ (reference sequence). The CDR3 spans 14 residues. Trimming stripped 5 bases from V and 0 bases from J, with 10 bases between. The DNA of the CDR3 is TGTGCCAGCAGCCCCCGGGGATCTAACTATGGCTACACCTTC. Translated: CASSPRGSNYGYTF.

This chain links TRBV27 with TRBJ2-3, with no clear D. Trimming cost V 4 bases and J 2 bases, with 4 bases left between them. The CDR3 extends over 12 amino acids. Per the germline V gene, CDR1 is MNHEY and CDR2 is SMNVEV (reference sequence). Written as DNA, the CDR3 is TGTGCCAGCAGTTCTAACACAGATACGCAGTATTTT. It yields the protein CASSSNTDTQYF.

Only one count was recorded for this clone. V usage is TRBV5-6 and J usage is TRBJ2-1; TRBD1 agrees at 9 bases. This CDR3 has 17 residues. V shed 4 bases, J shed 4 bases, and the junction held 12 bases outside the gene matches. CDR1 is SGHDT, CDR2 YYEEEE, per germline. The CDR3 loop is CASSGVWGTGPYNEQFF. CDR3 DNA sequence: TGTGCCAGCAGCGGGGTTTGGGGGACAGGGCCTTACAATGAGCAGTTCTTC.

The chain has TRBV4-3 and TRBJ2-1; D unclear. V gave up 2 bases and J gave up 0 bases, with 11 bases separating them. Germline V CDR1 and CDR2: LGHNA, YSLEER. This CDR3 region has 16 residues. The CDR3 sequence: CASSQRATSSYNEQFF. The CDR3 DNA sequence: TGCGCCAGCAGCCAAAGAGCGACGAGCTCCTACAATGAGCAGTTCTTC.

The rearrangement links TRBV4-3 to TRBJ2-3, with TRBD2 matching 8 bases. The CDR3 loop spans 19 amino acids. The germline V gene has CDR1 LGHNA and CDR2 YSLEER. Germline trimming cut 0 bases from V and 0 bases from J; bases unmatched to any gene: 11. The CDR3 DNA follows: TGCGCCAGCAGCCAAGAACAACCCTTACTAGCGGTTAGCACAGATACGCAGTATTTT. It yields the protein CASSQEQPLLAVSTDTQYF.

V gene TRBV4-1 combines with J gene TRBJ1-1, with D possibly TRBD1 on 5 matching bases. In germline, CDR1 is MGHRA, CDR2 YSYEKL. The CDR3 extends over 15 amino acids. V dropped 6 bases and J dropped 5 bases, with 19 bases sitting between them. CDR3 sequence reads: CASSIIGDAYTEAFF. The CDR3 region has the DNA TGCGCCAGCAGTATTATAGGGGATGCCTATACTGAAGCTTTCTTT.

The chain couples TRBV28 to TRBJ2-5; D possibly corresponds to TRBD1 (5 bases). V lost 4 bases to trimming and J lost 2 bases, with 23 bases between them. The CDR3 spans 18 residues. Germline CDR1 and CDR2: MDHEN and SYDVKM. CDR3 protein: CASSSPRRDSYGQETQYF. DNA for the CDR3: TGTGCCAGCAGTTCCCCAAGGCGAGACAGTTACGGGCAAGAGACCCAGTACTTC.

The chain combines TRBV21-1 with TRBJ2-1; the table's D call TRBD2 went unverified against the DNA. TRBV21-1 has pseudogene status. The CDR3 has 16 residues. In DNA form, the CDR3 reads TGTGCCAGCAGCATGGGACTAGCGGGAGGGCCAAATGAGCAGTTCTTC. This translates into CASSMGLAGGPNEQFF.

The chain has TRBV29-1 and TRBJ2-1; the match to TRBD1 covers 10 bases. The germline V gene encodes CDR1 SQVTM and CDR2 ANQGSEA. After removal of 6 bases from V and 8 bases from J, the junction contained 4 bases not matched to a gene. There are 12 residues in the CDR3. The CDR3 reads CSVPGQGHEQFF. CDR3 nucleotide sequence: TGCAGCGTACCGGGACAGGGGCATGAGCAGTTCTTC.

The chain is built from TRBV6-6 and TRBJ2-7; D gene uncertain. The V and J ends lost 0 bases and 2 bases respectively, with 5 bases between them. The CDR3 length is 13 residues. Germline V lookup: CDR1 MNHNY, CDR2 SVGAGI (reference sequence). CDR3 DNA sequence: TGTGCCAGCAGTTACTCGATAGCCTACGAGCAGTACTTC. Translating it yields CASSYSIAYEQYF.